Below are 13 T cell receptor beta chains sequenced from a single sample in a study of blood T cell repertoires in COVID-19. TCRdb's table, derived via immunoSEQ multiplex PCR, lists solely in-frame clones and lacks some. Of 100,000 or so clones listed, around 83% are singletons. Sequencing was carried out using peripheral blood. The receptors were sampled from a woman aged 80 or older with acute or convalescent COVID-19.

The J gene is TRBJ2-7, the V gene TRBV30, with a weak D call TRBD2 (6 bases). Germline CDR1 reads GTSNPN; CDR2 reads SVGIG (reference sequence). With 4 bases removed from V and 2 bases from J, the gap between germline ends came to 21 bases. This CDR3 spans 16 amino acids. The CDR3 DNA reads TGTGCCTGGATTGGCGGGACCCATCATCAGACCTACGAGCAGTACGTC. Translated: CAWIGGTHHQTYEQYV.

This clone was recorded only once. V gene TRBV13 combines with J gene TRBJ2-3, with a possible D match to TRBD2 (5 bases). The CDR3 length is 15 residues. V was clipped by 3 bases and J by 6 bases, with 16 bases between them. CDR1 is PRHDT, CDR2 FYEKMQ, per germline (reference sequence). The CDR3 DNA reads as TGTGCCAGCAGCTTCGAGAGACTACACGGGGATACGCAGTATTTT. It yields the protein CASSFERLHGDTQYF.

This clone was observed a single time. V gene TRBV12-3 or TRBV12-4 combines with J gene TRBJ1-1; D possibly corresponds to TRBD1 (5 bases). The ends were cut back, 3 bases at V and 8 bases at J, with 10 bases in the middle. The CDR3 spans 12 residues. The CDR3 sequence: CASSFRQGEAFF. As DNA, the CDR3 is TGTGCCAGCAGTTTTAGGCAGGGAGAAGCTTTCTTT.

The chain joins TRBV5-3 to TRBJ2-4, with a possible D match to TRBD2 (5 bases). TRBV5-3 is sorted into the ORF group, with uncertain function. The V end was cut by 3 bases, the J end by 1 base, with 23 bases between. The CDR3 is made up of 19 amino acids. CDR3 protein: CARSSPTRRKPSAKNIQYF. DNA of the CDR3: TGTGCCAGAAGCTCTCCTACTAGGAGGAAGCCTAGTGCCAAAAACATTCAGTACTTC.

The rearrangement links TRBV19 to TRBJ2-5; maybe TRBD1 (5 bases). This CDR3 spans 16 amino acids. The germline gives CDR1 LNHDA, CDR2 SQIVND (reference sequence). V was shortened by 1 base and J by 1 base, with 13 bases between the two germline ends. Here the CDR3 DNA reads TGTGCCAGTAGTATAGGGCAGGGCGTCTCCCAAGAGACCCAGTACTTC. Translated, it gives CASSIGQGVSQETQYF.

The V and J genes are TRBV18 and TRBJ2-7, with a weak D call TRBD1 (6 bases). The CDR3 covers 14 residues. Germline V lookup: CDR1 KGHSH, CDR2 LQKENI. Trimming took off 6 bases at V and 0 bases at J, with 12 bases between the two ends. CDR3: CASSRTGSSYEQYF. CDR3 in DNA: TGTGCCAGCTCGCGTACAGGGTCCTCCTACGAGCAGTACTTC.

V usage is TRBV19 and J usage is TRBJ2-5; D gene unclear. Germline CDR1 and CDR2: LNHDA and SQIVND (reference sequence). This CDR3 spans 13 amino acids. Trimming removed 3 bases from V and 2 bases from J, with 7 bases in between. For the CDR3, the DNA is TGTGCCAGTAGTATTCAGTGGCAAGAGACCCAGTACTTC. This sequence encodes CASSIQWQETQYF.

The chain carries TRBV28 and TRBJ1-4, with 8 positions matching TRBD1. From germline, CDR1 is MDHEN and CDR2 SYDVKM. V shed 5 bases, J shed 6 bases, and the junction held 8 bases outside the gene matches. The CDR3 has 15 residues. Here the CDR3 reads CASSRGQVGDEKLFF. The CDR3 DNA reads TGTGCCAGCAGTAGGGGACAGGTGGGGGATGAAAAACTGTTTTTT.

This clone was found once. V and J are TRBV28 and TRBJ2-5, with 8 nucleotides matching TRBD2. The CDR3 runs 15 residues. Germline CDR1 is MDHEN and CDR2 is SYDVKM. J was trimmed by 5 bases and V by 6 bases; bases with no gene match: 11. The CDR3 is CASSMTDGTRETQYF. The CDR3 bases are TGTGCCAGCAGCATGACGGACGGGACTAGGGAGACCCAGTACTTC.

The chain combines TRBV7-2 with TRBJ2-5, with TRBD2 matching over 8 bases. The trim removed 3 bases at V and 5 bases at J, leaving 5 bases unmatched. CDR1 SGHTA and CDR2 FQGNSA come from the germline V gene. This CDR3 region has 14 residues. The CDR3 here is CASSFAGGGETQYF. Written as DNA, the CDR3 is TGTGCCAGCAGCTTTGCGGGAGGCGGCGAGACCCAGTACTTC. Full variable domain (rest looked up from reference TRBV7-2 and TRBJ2-5): GAGVSQSPSNKVTEKGKDVELRCDPISGHTALYWYRQSLGQGLEFLIYFQGNSAPDKSGLPSDRFSAERTGGSVSTLTIQRTQQEDSAVYLCASSFAGGGETQYFGPGTRLLVL.

This chain joins TRBV6-2 or TRBV6-3 and TRBJ1-2, with 12 bases identical to TRBD1. V was clipped by 2 bases and J by 3 bases; unmatched bases: 4. The CDR3 is 16 amino acids. The germline V gene encodes CDR1 MNHEY and CDR2 SVGEGT. This CDR3 is CASSYGTGGADYGYTF. The CDR3 bases are TGTGCCAGCAGTTACGGGACAGGGGGCGCCGACTATGGCTACACCTTC.

The chain couples TRBV6-5 to TRBJ2-7; 7 bases map to TRBD2. Trimming at V came to 2 bases and at J to 5 bases, leaving 9 bases not matched to a gene. CDR1 and CDR2 (germline): MNHEY, SVGAGI. The CDR3 is 15 amino acids. This CDR3 reads CASSYEPTSPHEQYV. Here the CDR3 DNA reads TGTGCCAGCAGTTACGAGCCGACTAGCCCACACGAGCAGTACGTC.

The V call is TRBV4-1, the J call TRBJ1-2, with TRBD1 as a possible D gene (5 bases). Germline CDR1 is MGHRA and CDR2 is YSYEKL. This CDR3 has 14 amino acids. V lost 0 bases and J 2 bases, leaving 7 bases between the germline ends. CDR3 DNA sequence: TGCGCCAGCAGCCAAGAGCCAGGGAACTATGGCTACACCTTC. Amino acid sequence: CASSQEPGNYGYTF.